Shown below are 20 T cell receptor beta chains from a single sample sequenced in a study of tumor-infiltrating lymphocytes in primary liver carcinoma. With a constant-region primer, TCR beta cDNA was made from about 0.5 ug of total RNA. For TCR beta, libraries were produced by three nested multiplex PCR rounds using slightly modified ARM-PCR. In the first two PCR rounds, TRBV1-TRBV30 forward primers were paired with a C-beta reverse primer, and each round lasted roughly 9 cycles. MiXCR was run by TCRdb on the multiplex PCR reads, yielding one entry per CDR3 protein. The sample has around 330,000 distinct CDR3 sequences, 65% seen once. Germline DNA was also extracted, and blood RNA was taken from unsorted whole blood. The source material was peripheral blood. The origin of the receptors is a man aged 40-55 years with primary liver carcinoma and hepatitis B virus infection.

Comment on this clonotype: A much larger clone is a single base away; this may be a read error. The chain has TRBV6-1 and TRBJ2-2; 10 bases match TRBD1. CDR1 is MNHNS and CDR2 is SASEGT in the germline V gene. The CDR3 has 16 amino acids. CDR3 in DNA: TGTGCCAGCAGTGTACGGACAGGGGGGGGGACCGGGGAGCTGTTGTTT. It codes for CASSVRTGGGTGELLF.

As for this clonotype: A junction boundary mismatches the germline segment, possibly from a read error. This chain uses TRBV10-3 with TRBJ2-5, with 9 bases identical to TRBD1. Germline V gives CDR1 ENHRY, CDR2 SYGVKD. The CDR3 has 16 amino acids. In nucleotides, the CDR3 is TGTGCCATCAGTGAGAAGGGCTACAGGGGGCAAGAGATCCAGTACTTC. It yields the protein CAISEKGYRGQEIQYF.

Comment on this clonotype: It may be a read error: a sequence one base away is much more abundant. This chain joins TRBV6-5 and TRBJ1-4; D uncertain. The CDR3 spans 15 residues. The V gene's germline CDR1 is MNHEY and CDR2 SVGAGI. The germline V and J ends were trimmed by 0 bases and 11 bases, with 16 bases remaining between them. This CDR3 reads CASSYSQWASFKLFF. CDR3 nucleotide sequence: TGTGCCAGCAGTTACTCCCAGTGGGCCTCTTTTAAACTGTTTTTT.

The chain is built from TRBV6-6 and TRBJ2-1; 14 bases map to TRBD2. Germline CDR1 MNHNY, CDR2 SVGAGI (reference sequence). The V gene end was trimmed by 4 bases and the J gene end by 5 bases; junction bases not matched to a gene: 22. The CDR3 has 22 amino acids. The CDR3 bases are TGTGCCAGCAGTTTACGGCCAGGGGGCTTTAGACTAGCGGGAGGGAGGGACAATGAGCAGTTCTTC. Translated: CASSLRPGGFRLAGGRDNEQFF.

Note on this clonotype: Because it lacks the conserved phenylalanine or tryptophan at the end, this CDR3 is likely a read error. No DNA is shown, since the ends of the CDR3 on it are uncertain; the CDR3 is the one TCRdb lists. The CDR3 region is CTSSFGQGFDEQYI. The rearrangement joins TRBV11-1 to TRBJ2-7; the table assigns TRBD1, which was not confirmed against the DNA. The CDR3 length is 14 residues, termini included. The germline V gene encodes CDR1 SGHAT and CDR2 FQDESV (reference sequence).

This clonotype was counted a few times. The chain carries TRBV24-1 and TRBJ2-1; no clear D gene. Between the trimmed V and J ends, which lost 0 bases and 4 bases, there was a span of 12 bases. The CDR3 consists of 16 residues. Germline V gives CDR1 KGHDR, CDR2 SFDVKD. CDR3 bases: TGTGCCACCAGTGATTTGGGATCGGCAGTATACAATGAGCAGTTCTTC. Its protein product is CATSDLGSAVYNEQFF.

The V gene is TRBV5-1, the J gene TRBJ1-1; 8 bases agree with TRBD1. After removal of 8 bases from V and 0 bases from J, the junction contained 6 bases not matched to a gene. Germline lookup yields CDR1 SGHRS and CDR2 YFSETQ. The CDR3 sequence is 14 residues long. The CDR3 DNA reads as TGCGCCAGTCGGACAGGGACCCTGAACACTGAAGCTTTCTTT. This translates into CASRTGTLNTEAFF.

Remarks on this clonotype: At one end the junction does not follow the germline gene, possibly because of a read error. The genes are TRBV5-4 and TRBJ2-7, with 9 bases aligning to TRBD2. Germline loops: CDR1 SGHNT, CDR2 YYREEE (reference sequence). This CDR3 has 16 amino acids. The chain's CDR3 is CVSSLKGGGAYDEQYF. CDR3 coding DNA: TGTGTCAGCAGCTTGAAAGGCGGGGGGGCCTACGACGAGCAGTACTTC. Full variable domain (remainder filled in from reference TRBV5-4 and TRBJ2-7): ETGVTQSPTHLIKTRGQQVTLRCSSQSGHNTVSWYQQALGQGPQFIFQYYREEENGRGNFPPRFSGLQFPNYSSELNVNALELDDSALYLCVSSLKGGGAYDEQYFGPGTRLTVT.

Note on this clonotype: A read error is possible here, since a much larger clone lies one base away. J is TRBJ2-7 and V is TRBV5-4, with 7 bases that match TRBD2. This CDR3 has 16 amino acids. Germline V gives CDR1 SGHNT, CDR2 YYREEE (reference sequence). The CDR3 bases are TGTGCCAGCAGTTCGGACCCTAGCGGAGGCTCCTACGAGCGGTACTTC. Translating gives CASSSDPSGGSYERYF.

Turning to this clonotype: It may be a read error: a sequence one base away is much more abundant. V is TRBV12-3 or TRBV12-4 and J is TRBJ1-5; D unclear. Trimming shortened V by 8 bases and J by 3 bases, and 14 bases separated the two germline ends. CDR3 length: 14 residues. This chain's CDR3 is CASDRTYDNQPQHF. DNA of the CDR3: TGTGCCAGCGACCGGACCTACGACAATCAGCCCCAGCATTTT.

The rearrangement links TRBV30 to TRBJ1-6, with 7 bases matching TRBD1. V was clipped by 0 bases and J by 5 bases; unmatched bases: 7. Germline V CDR1 and CDR2: GTSNPN, SVGIG (reference sequence). The CDR3 runs to 16 residues. CDR3 bases: TGTGCCTGGAGTGTACGAGGGGGCCGGGATAATTCACCCCTCCACTTT. Translated, it gives CAWSVRGGRDNSPLHF.

Comments on this clonotype: At one boundary the junction diverges from the germline segment, which might be a read error. J is TRBJ2-5 and V is TRBV28, with D perhaps TRBD2 (6 bases). This CDR3 contains 16 residues. Germline V gene sequence: CDR1 MDHEN, CDR2 SYDVKM. The DNA for the CDR3 is TGTGCCAGCAGTTTCGGGGGACGTCCGAGGGGAGAGACCCTGTACTTC. It encodes CASSFGGRPRGETLYF.

The table lists this clonotype with a few counts. The chain links TRBV4-1 to TRBJ2-7; D perhaps matches TRBD1 (6 bases). This CDR3 has 14 amino acids. In germline, CDR1 is MGHRA, CDR2 YSYEKL. Between the trimmed V and J ends, which lost 4 bases and 4 bases, there was a span of 14 bases. The CDR3 region has the DNA TGCGCCAGCAGCCCTAGACAGGTGCCGTACGAGCAGTACTTC. As protein: CASSPRQVPYEQYF.

Turning to this clonotype: No conserved phenylalanine or tryptophan is present at the end of the CDR3, so a read error is the likely explanation. The V and J genes are TRBV11-1 and TRBJ2-5, with 8 bases identical to TRBD2. Germline CDR1 is SGHAT and CDR2 is FQDESV (reference sequence). The CDR3 has 17 amino acids. Trimming cost V 3 bases and J 0 bases; bases outside gene matches: 9. Here the CDR3 reads CASSFSISGANQETQYL. CDR3 coding DNA: TGTGCCAGCAGCTTCAGTATTAGCGGGGCTAACCAAGAGACCCAGTACCTC.

This clonotype was seen only a few times. A clone one base away is much larger, so this may be a read error. CDR3 residues: CSVVGQPNTGELLF. CDR3 in DNA: TGCAGCGTTGTGGGACAACCGAACACCGGGGAGCTGCTTTTT. This chain connects TRBV29-1 to TRBJ2-2; tentatively, D is TRBD1 (6 bases). From germline, CDR1 is SQVTM and CDR2 ANQGSEA. The CDR3 is made up of 14 amino acids.

On this clonotype: One junction end disagrees with the germline gene, perhaps due to a read error. The chain joins TRBV5-1 to TRBJ2-5, with D perhaps TRBD1 (6 bases). This CDR3 has 11 residues. Germline CDR1 is SGHRS and CDR2 is YFSETQ. Here the CDR3 reads CANSSPGDKYF. The CDR3 nucleotides are TGCGCCAACAGCTCACCAGGGGACAAGTACTTC. Complete variable domain (other parts from reference TRBV5-1 and TRBJ2-5): KAGVTQTPRYLIKTRGQQVTLSCSPISGHRSVSWYQQTPGQGLQFLFEYFSETQRNKGNFPGRFSGRQFSNSRSEMNVSTLELGDSALYLCANSSPGDKYFGPGTRLLVL.

A single count supports this clonotype. It may be a read error: a sequence one base away is much more abundant. The rearrangement links TRBV6-5 to TRBJ2-7, with 9 nucleotides matching TRBD1. The germline V gene encodes CDR1 MNHEY and CDR2 SVGAGI. J gave up 5 bases and V 7 bases, and 12 bases lay outside the gene matches. The CDR3 has 15 residues. In nucleotides, the CDR3 is TGTGCCAGCAATCCCCAGGACAGGGGATTCAACGAGCAGTACTTC. Translated: CASNPQDRGFNEQYF.

This clonotype was observed a handful of times. The germline gene is not matched at one end of the junction; a read error may be the cause. The J gene is TRBJ2-1, the V gene TRBV20-1, with D possibly TRBD1 on 6 matching bases. Looked up from germline, CDR1 is DFQATT and CDR2 is SNEGSKA (reference sequence). This CDR3 spans 13 amino acids. The CDR3 DNA reads as TGTAGTGCCGTTACAGGGACCTACAATGAGCAGTTCTTC. The encoded protein is CSAVTGTYNEQFF.

This clonotype was seen once. The J gene is TRBJ2-7, the V gene TRBV20-1; 7 positions agree with TRBD1. The ends lost 7 bases at V and 3 bases at J; junction bases unmatched: 6. Germline V gives CDR1 DFQATT, CDR2 SNEGSKA (reference sequence). The CDR3 spans 12 residues. CDR3 DNA: TGCAGTGTGGGGGACAGTCTCTACGAGCAGTACTTC. Encoded protein: CSVGDSLYEQYF.

The chain carries TRBV6-6 and TRBJ1-5; tentatively, D is TRBD1 (5 bases). Germline V gives CDR1 MNHNY, CDR2 SVGAGI (reference sequence). The germline V and J ends were trimmed by 10 bases and 0 bases, with 16 bases remaining between them. This CDR3 contains 15 residues. The CDR3 reads CATTRRDLSNQPQHF. CDR3 nucleotide sequence: TGTGCCACCACTCGGAGGGACCTTAGCAATCAGCCCCAGCATTTT.